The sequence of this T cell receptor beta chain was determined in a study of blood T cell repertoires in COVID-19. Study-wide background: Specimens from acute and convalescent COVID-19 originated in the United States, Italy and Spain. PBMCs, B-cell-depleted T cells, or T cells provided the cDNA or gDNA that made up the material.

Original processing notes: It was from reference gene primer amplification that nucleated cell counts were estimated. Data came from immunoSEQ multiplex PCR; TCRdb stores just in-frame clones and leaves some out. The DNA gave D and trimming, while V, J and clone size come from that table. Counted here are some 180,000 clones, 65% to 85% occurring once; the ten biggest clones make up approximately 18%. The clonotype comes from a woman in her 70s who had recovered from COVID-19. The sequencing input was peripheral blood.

The CDR3 sequence: CASSQAGGPPVETQYF. The DNA for the CDR3 is TGTGCCAGCAGCCAAGCGGGGGGGCCTCCGGTAGAGACCCAGTACTTC. The chain has TRBV3-1 (or the pseudogene TRBV3-2) and TRBJ2-5, with 8 bases lining up with TRBD2. The CDR3 spans 16 residues. J gave up 4 bases and V 1 base, and 8 bases lay outside the gene matches. Looked up from germline, CDR1 is LGHDT and CDR2 is YNNKEL (reference sequence).